This paragraph covers one T cell receptor (beta chain) sequence. These data belong to a study of blood T cell repertoires in COVID-19. Across the whole study: Material from acute and convalescent COVID-19 was sourced from the United States, Italy and Spain. The analysed material was cDNA or gDNA that came from T cells, B-cell-depleted T cells, or PBMCs.

All enrollees were about 18 to 95 years old and from 20 to 30 US areas. The V gene end was trimmed by 7 bases and the J gene end by 6 bases; junction bases not matched to a gene: 6. CDR1 and CDR2 (germline): MDHEN, SYDVKM. The length of the CDR3 is 13 residues. How the authors handled the data: Reference gene primer amplification gave estimated nucleated cell counts. Generated by immunoSEQ multiplex PCR, the TCRdb table keeps only in-frame clones and is missing some. The D gene and trimming were derived from the DNA, and the V and J assignments and clone size from that table. Altogether about 200,000 clones are present, approximately 86% being singletons, with the ten largest covering roughly 3.8%.

The origin of this receptor is a woman in her 40s with acute COVID-19. The sample comprised PBMCs or T cells enriched from blood (not recorded which). The rearrangement uses TRBV28 and TRBJ2-7; 10 nucleotides line up with TRBD1. This CDR3 is CASKTGGLGEQYF. The CDR3 DNA sequence: TGTGCCAGCAAGACAGGGGGCTTGGGCGAGCAGTACTTC.